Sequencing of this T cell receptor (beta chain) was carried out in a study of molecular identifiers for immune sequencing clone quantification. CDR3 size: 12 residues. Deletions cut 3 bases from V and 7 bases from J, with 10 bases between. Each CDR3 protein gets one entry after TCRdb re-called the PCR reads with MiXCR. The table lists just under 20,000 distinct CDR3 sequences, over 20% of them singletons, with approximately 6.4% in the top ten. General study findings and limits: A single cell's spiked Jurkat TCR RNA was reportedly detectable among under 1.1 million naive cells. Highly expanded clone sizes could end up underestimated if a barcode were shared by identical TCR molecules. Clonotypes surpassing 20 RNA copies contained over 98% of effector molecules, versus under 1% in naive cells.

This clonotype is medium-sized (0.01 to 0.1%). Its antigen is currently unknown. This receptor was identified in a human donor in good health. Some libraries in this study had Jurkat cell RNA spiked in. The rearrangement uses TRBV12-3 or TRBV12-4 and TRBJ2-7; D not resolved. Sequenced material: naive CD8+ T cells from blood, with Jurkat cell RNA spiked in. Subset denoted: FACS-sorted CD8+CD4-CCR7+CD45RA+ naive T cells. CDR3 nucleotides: TGTGCCAGCAGTTTCCAGTGGTGGGAGCAGTACTTC. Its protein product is CASSFQWWEQYF.